This TCR beta chain is from a study of blood T cell repertoires in COVID-19. Sequencing used immunoSEQ multiplex PCR; TCRdb keeps in-frame clones, though not all of them. The repertoire holds under 400,000 clones, with approximately 87% as singletons. Between the trimmed V and J ends, which lost 3 bases and 5 bases, there was a span of 13 bases. The CDR3 has 14 amino acids. The V gene's germline CDR1 is MNHNY and CDR2 SVGAGI (reference sequence). The rearrangement joins TRBV6-6 to TRBJ2-5, with D possibly being TRBD2 (6 bases). Sequenced sample: peripheral blood. The clonotype originates from a woman aged 25-40 years with COVID-19, enrolled during active disease. CDR3 coding DNA: TGTGCCAGCAGTTATACGGGGGAGCTTGAGACCCAGTACTTC. Translating gives CASSYTGELETQYF.